This T cell receptor beta chain is from a study of shared clonotypes between healthy human individuals. Study results and caveats: Some naive CD4 clonotypes, about 5%, turned up in common across four donors. Generally, naive subsets came out with larger estimated richness than memory subsets.

CDR3 length equals 20 residues. Losses at the gene ends were 1 base for V and 0 bases for J; bases not matched to a gene: 14. Looked up from germline, CDR1 is SGHNT and CDR2 is YYREEE (reference sequence). For this clone: Antigen specificity is unknown.

Method: immunoSEQ multiplex PCR; TCRdb's copy keeps in-frame clones and lacks some. The table lists around 1.6 million clones, approximately 98% of them singletons. Within Nashville, Tennessee resided all donors, each a Caucasian adult. This receptor was taken from a young man in good health. The chain has TRBV5-4 and TRBJ2-3, with TRBD1 matching 10 bases. The sequenced material came from naive CD4+ T cells sorted from blood. Subset specified: CD45RA+ positively selected. CDR3 loop: CASSLPRGTGAITSTDTQYF. The DNA of the CDR3 is TGTGCCAGCAGCTTGCCCCGGGGGACAGGGGCCATTACGAGCACAGATACGCAGTATTTT.